Sequencing of this TCR beta chain was carried out in a study of blood T cell repertoires in COVID-19. The wider study: Both acute and convalescent COVID-19 samples were obtained from the United States, Italy and Spain. PBMCs, B-cell-depleted T cells, or T cells provided the cDNA or gDNA that made up the material.

The germline CDR1 and CDR2 sequences are LNHNV and YYDKDF (reference sequence). Unmatched junction bases numbered 6, after V lost 5 bases and J lost 7 bases. This CDR3 region has 16 residues. In the original workflow: For nucleated cells, counts were estimated from reference gene primer amplification. Generated by immunoSEQ multiplex PCR, the TCRdb table keeps only in-frame clones and is missing some. For V, J and clone size, that table is used; D and trimming come from the DNA. The sample lists about 190,000 clones, approximately 88% occurring once. The source of this sequence is a woman in her thirties with acute or convalescent COVID-19. The specimen sequenced was peripheral blood. This chain uses TRBV15 with TRBJ2-2; 14 nucleotides align to TRBD2. The CDR3 nucleotides are TGTGCCACCAGCGGCGGGACTAGCGGGAGCGGCGGGGAGCTGTTTTTT. Protein: CATSGGTSGSGGELFF.